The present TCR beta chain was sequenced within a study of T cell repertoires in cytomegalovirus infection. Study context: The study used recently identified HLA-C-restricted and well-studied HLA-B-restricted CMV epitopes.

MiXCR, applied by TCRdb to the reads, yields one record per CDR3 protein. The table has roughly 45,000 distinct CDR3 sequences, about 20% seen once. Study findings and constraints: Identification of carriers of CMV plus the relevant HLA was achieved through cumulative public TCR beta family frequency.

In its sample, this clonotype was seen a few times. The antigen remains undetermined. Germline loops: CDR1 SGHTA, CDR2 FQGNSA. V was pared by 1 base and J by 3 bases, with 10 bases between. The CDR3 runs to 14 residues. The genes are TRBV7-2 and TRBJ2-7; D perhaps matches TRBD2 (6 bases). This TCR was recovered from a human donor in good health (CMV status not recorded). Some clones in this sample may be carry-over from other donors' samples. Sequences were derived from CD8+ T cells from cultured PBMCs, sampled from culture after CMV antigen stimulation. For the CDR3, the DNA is TGTGCCAGCAGCTTAGGGGTGGGGGGCTACGAGCAGTACTTC. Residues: CASSLGVGGYEQYF.